What follows are 20 T cell receptor beta chains derived from one specimen sequenced in a study of early T cells in non-severe SARS-CoV-2 infection (dated by TCRdb to the early 2020s). Library preparation used 5' RACE. The run used a NextSeq 500. TCRdb trimmed public reads at Q25 via fastp, called clones via MiXCR and kept in-frame beta chains. Each record represents a unique CDR3 protein, reported with the most common genes and DNA among its rows. Present in this sample are almost 65,000 distinct CDR3 sequences, 4.9% of which were seen just once. Clones ranked in the top ten supply around 5.2% of the sample. Sequencing was done on a sample of whole blood. The receptors derive from an adult who was a healthcare worker with PCR-confirmed SARS-CoV-2 infection or an uninfected control (not recorded which).

This clonotype came up a few times. V usage is TRBV29-1 and J usage is TRBJ2-7, with D unresolved. V lost 4 bases and J lost 3, with 10 bases in between. Germline V gene sequence: CDR1 SQVTM, CDR2 ANQGSEA. This CDR3 spans 12 amino acids. The CDR3 loop is CSVVNRNYEQYF. The CDR3 DNA reads as TGCAGCGTTGTAAATAGGAACTACGAGCAGTACTTC.

This clonotype was detected many times. This chain joins TRBV7-2 and TRBJ2-7; 13 bases agree with TRBD2. Germline V lookup: CDR1 SGHTA, CDR2 FQGNSA. V shed 5 bases and J 1 base; nucleotides not matched to a gene: 5. The CDR3 runs to 16 residues. The CDR3 protein is CASSVGLAGASYEQYF. The CDR3 DNA is TGTGCCAGCAGCGTAGGACTAGCGGGAGCGTCCTACGAGCAGTACTTC.

This clonotype was found many times. The chain links TRBV7-9 to TRBJ1-2; no reliable D call. V was trimmed by 5 bases and J by 6 bases, leaving 19 bases between them. CDR3 size: 15 residues. Germline lookup yields CDR1 SEHNR and CDR2 FQNEAQ (reference sequence). CDR3 bases: TGTGCCAGCAGCCCTTCAACCATTCTTCATGATGGCTACACCTTC. This sequence encodes CASSPSTILHDGYTF. The entire variable domain, with the rest obtained from reference TRBV7-9 and TRBJ1-2, is as follows: DTGVSQNPRHKITKRGQNVTFRCDPISEHNRLYWYRQTLGQGPEFLTYFQNEAQLEKSRLLSDRFSAERPKGSFSTLEIQRTEQGDSAMYLCASSPSTILHDGYTFGSGTRLTVV.

This clonotype was detected a few times. The rearrangement links TRBV7-3 to TRBJ1-1; D ambiguous. CDR1 SGHTA and CDR2 FQGTGA come from the germline V gene. The length of the CDR3 is 12 residues. The V end was cut by 4 bases, the J end by 7 bases, with 10 bases between. The CDR3 nucleotides are TGTGCCAGCAGCTACCGACGGGGTGAAGCTTTCTTT. This gives the protein CASSYRRGEAFF. Complete variable domain (other parts from reference TRBV7-3 and TRBJ1-1): GAGVSQTPSNKVTEKGKYVELRCDPISGHTALYWYRQSLGQGPEFLIYFQGTGAADDSGLPNDRFFAVRPEGSVSTLKIQRTERGDSAVYLCASSYRRGEAFFGQGTRLTVV.

This clonotype has a count of ten or more. The chain links TRBV30 to TRBJ2-1; TRBD2 matches at 8 bases. Germline CDR1 reads GTSNPN; CDR2 reads SVGIG (reference sequence). V lost 0 bases to trimming and J lost 5 bases; unmatched junction nucleotides: 3. This CDR3 contains 14 residues. DNA for the CDR3: TGTGCCTGGAGTGTACCCGGGAGGGACAATGAGCAGTTCTTC. As protein: CAWSVPGRDNEQFF.

This clonotype was counted many times. The chain combines TRBV7-2 with TRBJ2-3; 8 bases fit TRBD1. The CDR3 consists of 16 residues. Trimming took 5 bases from V and 1 from J; bases not matched to a gene: 8. CDR1 is SGHTA and CDR2 is FQGNSA in the germline V gene. The CDR3 loop is CASSARTGGRTDTQYF. In nucleotides, the CDR3 is TGTGCCAGCAGCGCCAGAACAGGGGGACGCACAGATACGCAGTATTTT.

This clonotype was counted ten times or more. The chain links TRBV28 to TRBJ2-7, with D possibly being TRBD1 or TRBD2 (6 bases each). The CDR3 has 11 residues. The V and J ends lost 7 bases and 5 bases respectively, with 9 bases between them. Germline loops: CDR1 MDHEN, CDR2 SYDVKM. CDR3 in amino acids: CASNREDEQYF. Here the CDR3 DNA reads TGTGCCAGCAACAGGGAGGACGAGCAGTACTTC.

This chain links TRBV4-1 with TRBJ1-4; TRBD1 matches 10 bases. The CDR3 is 19 amino acids. Germline V lookup: CDR1 MGHRA, CDR2 YSYEKL. V was clipped by 0 bases and J by 7 bases; unmatched bases: 14. Here the CDR3 reads CASSQEYPLTGGNFEKLFF. For the CDR3, the DNA is TGCGCCAGCAGCCAAGAGTACCCCCTGACAGGGGGCAACTTTGAAAAACTGTTTTTT.

Only a few counts were recorded for this clonotype. V usage is TRBV12-3 or TRBV12-4 and J usage is TRBJ1-5; D ambiguous. The CDR3 extends over 13 amino acids. Trimming stripped 1 base from V and 7 bases from J, with 8 bases between. Written as DNA, the CDR3 is TGTGCCAGCAGTTTAGAATTCGAGCAGCCCCAGCATTTT. It encodes CASSLEFEQPQHF.

This clonotype was seen ten or more times. This chain links TRBV19 with TRBJ1-2; 8 bases are a match to TRBD1. The CDR3 sequence is 12 residues long. V shed 10 bases, J shed 8 bases, and the junction held 9 bases outside the gene matches. Germline loops: CDR1 LNHDA, CDR2 SQIVND (reference sequence). CDR3 nucleotides: TGTGCCACCGCTTGGACAGGGCGCGGCTACACCTTC. It encodes CATAWTGRGYTF.

The V call is TRBV20-1, the J call TRBJ1-4; 8 nucleotides line up with TRBD1. This CDR3 is 13 amino acids long. Germline lookup yields CDR1 DFQATT and CDR2 SNEGSKA (reference sequence). V was clipped by 4 bases and J by 8 bases; unmatched bases: 6. CDR3 residues: CSATPGTGEKLFF. CDR3 nucleotides: TGCAGTGCTACGCCCGGGACAGGAGAAAAACTGTTTTTT.

Ten or more counts support this clonotype. The rearrangement joins TRBV29-1 to TRBJ1-1; 7 bases line up with TRBD1. The CDR3 consists of 13 residues. In germline, CDR1 is SQVTM, CDR2 ANQGSEA. J gave up 0 bases and V 5 bases, and 3 bases lay outside the gene matches. The CDR3 region is CSVSGTVNTEAFF. CDR3 bases: TGCAGCGTTTCCGGGACAGTGAACACTGAAGCTTTCTTT.

This clonotype was picked up many times. The chain combines TRBV20-1 with TRBJ1-4; perhaps TRBD1 as D (5 bases). CDR3 length: 15 residues. Germline CDR1 DFQATT, CDR2 SNEGSKA (reference sequence). The V and J ends lost 0 bases and 3 bases respectively, with 11 bases between them. CDR3 in amino acids: CSARDQGAANEKLFF. CDR3 bases: TGCAGTGCTAGAGATCAGGGCGCGGCTAATGAAAAACTGTTTTTT.

CDR3 nucleotide sequence: TGTGCTAGTGGTTCCGGACAGGGGGCATACAATGAGCAGTTCTTC. This gives the protein CASGSGQGAYNEQFF. This chain uses TRBV12-5 with TRBJ2-1, with 11 positions matching TRBD1. The CDR3 has 15 amino acids. Germline V gives CDR1 LGHNT, CDR2 FRNRAP. Losses at the gene ends were 4 bases for V and 4 bases for J; bases not matched to a gene: 3.

The chain links TRBV29-1 to TRBJ1-1, with D perhaps matching TRBD1 (6 bases). The V end was cut by 6 bases, the J end by 3 bases, with 11 bases between. CDR1 SQVTM and CDR2 ANQGSEA come from the germline V gene. The CDR3 totals 12 residues. The CDR3 DNA reads TGCAGCGTCCGGGACACACACACTGAAGCTTTCTTT. This translates into CSVRDTHTEAFF.

There are a few counts of this clonotype. This chain links TRBV7-2 with TRBJ2-7; TRBD2 might be the D (6 bases). CDR1 and CDR2 from the germline V gene are SGHTA and FQGNSA. V was clipped by 0 bases and J by 5 bases, with 14 bases between them. The CDR3 is made up of 15 amino acids. CDR3 DNA sequence: TGTGCCAGCAGCTTAGCTCTAGCGCCCAGCAACGAGCAGTACTTC. Its translation: CASSLALAPSNEQYF.

This clonotype was detected only a few times. The J gene is TRBJ1-2, the V gene TRBV5-1, with 7 nucleotides matching TRBD1. The length of the CDR3 is 15 residues. Per germline, CDR1 SGHRS and CDR2 YFSETQ. Trimming removed 0 bases from V and 6 bases from J; junction bases left unmatched: 8. DNA of the CDR3: TGCGCCAGCAGCTTGGAGAGGGGGCGGCAGGATGGCTACACCTTC. Translation gives CASSLERGRQDGYTF.

This clonotype was observed a few times. This chain joins TRBV7-9 and TRBJ1-6; D is unclear. The CDR3 is made up of 14 amino acids. The germline V gene encodes CDR1 SEHNR and CDR2 FQNEAQ (reference sequence). Between the trimmed V and J ends, which lost 5 bases and 7 bases, there was a span of 12 bases. Written as DNA, the CDR3 is TGTGCCAGCAGCCTCGGTGCCATCAATTCACCCCTCCACTTT. Translated: CASSLGAINSPLHF.

This clonotype was seen repeatedly, ten times or more. As DNA, the CDR3 is TGTGCCAGCAGTGGACAGGGTTACGAGCAGTACTTC. Its translation is CASSGQGYEQYF. The V gene is TRBV14, the J gene TRBJ2-7; TRBD1 matches at 8 bases. The CDR3 is 12 residues long. Trimming at V came to 6 bases and at J to 4 bases, leaving 2 bases not matched to a gene. Germline lookup yields CDR1 SGHDN and CDR2 FVKESK.

There are many counts of this clonotype. CDR3 sequence (DNA): TGTGCCAGCAGCTTGGGACTAGCGATGAATGAGCAGTTCTTC. Translated, it gives CASSLGLAMNEQFF. The gene calls are TRBV7-2 and TRBJ2-1; 10 bases are a match to TRBD2. J was trimmed by 7 bases and V by 3 bases; bases with no gene match: 3. In germline, CDR1 is SGHTA, CDR2 FQGNSA. This CDR3 contains 14 residues. The variable domain in full, with the rest retrieved from reference TRBV7-2 and TRBJ2-1, is GAGVSQSPSNKVTEKGKDVELRCDPISGHTALYWYRQSLGQGLEFLIYFQGNSAPDKSGLPSDRFSAERTGGSVSTLTIQRTQQEDSAVYLCASSLGLAMNEQFFGPGTRLTVL.